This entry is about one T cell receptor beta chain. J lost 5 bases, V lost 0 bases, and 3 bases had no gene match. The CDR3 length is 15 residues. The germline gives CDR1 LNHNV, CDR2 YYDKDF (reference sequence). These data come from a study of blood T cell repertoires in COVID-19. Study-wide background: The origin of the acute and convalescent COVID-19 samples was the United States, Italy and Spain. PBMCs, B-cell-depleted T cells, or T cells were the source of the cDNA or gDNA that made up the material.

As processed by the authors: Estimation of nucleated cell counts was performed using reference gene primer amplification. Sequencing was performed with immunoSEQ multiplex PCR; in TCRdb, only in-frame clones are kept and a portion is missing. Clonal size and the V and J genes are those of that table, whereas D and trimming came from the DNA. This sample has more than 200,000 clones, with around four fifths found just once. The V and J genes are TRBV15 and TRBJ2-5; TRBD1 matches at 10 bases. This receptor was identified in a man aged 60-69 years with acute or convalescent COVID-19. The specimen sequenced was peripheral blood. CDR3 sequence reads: CATSRDWDRGETQYF. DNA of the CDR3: TGTGCCACCAGCAGAGATTGGGACAGGGGCGAGACCCAGTACTTC.